This TCR beta chain was recovered during a study of cytomegalovirus exposure and HLA in healthy donors. The CDR3 contains 13 residues. Deletions cut 4 bases from V and 2 bases from J, with 10 bases between. Germline V CDR1 and CDR2: SGDLS, YYNGEE. As for the donors, each was a healthy bone marrow donor. The study ran its PCR with 60 Vbeta and 13 Jbeta primers. The table came from immunoSEQ multiplex PCR; TCRdb's copy has only in-frame clones and leaves some out. The repertoire holds 120,000 or so clones, with 83% as singletons. In regard to this clone: Its antigen is as yet unknown.

Findings and limits, study-wide: Later analysis identified a missense DCLRE1C variant that was linked to TCR beta V- and J-gene trimming. In a later analysis, donors in an Asian-associated ancestry cluster reportedly had fewer N-insertions in productive TCRs than the cohort mean. Analysis was performed later, and it showed HLA-associated TCR beta chains to be more clonally expanded than equally common others.

The sequence derives from a woman between 40 and 50 years old in good health and CMV-seropositive. The chain has TRBV9 and TRBJ2-7; maybe TRBD2 (6 bases). The sample was PBMCs. The CDR3 nucleotides are TGTGCCAGCAGCCTCGGGAGTCCCTACGAGCAGTACTTC. Protein sequence: CASSLGSPYEQYF.